This entry is about one T cell receptor (beta chain). Its antigen is unknown. This record comes from a study of T cell responses to AZD1222 COVID-19 vaccine. The CDR3 runs 13 residues. Germline CDR1 is SNHLY and CDR2 is FYNNEI. V shed 6 bases, J shed 5 bases, and the junction held 3 bases outside the gene matches. The protocol was immunoSEQ multiplex PCR, while the TCRdb copy is restricted to in-frame clones and leaves out a portion. The sample lists some 130,000 clones, 80% to 90% occurring once. The study, taken as a whole, reports: Of spike-specific TCRs, nearly half reportedly target regions left unmutated in variants. Repertoire sampling was restricted to post-peak T cell response timepoints.

This TCR came from an adult who received the AZD1222 COVID-19 vaccine. The sample here was peripheral blood, taken 28 days after the second AZD1222 dose. V usage is TRBV2 and J usage is TRBJ1-5, with 8 bases identical to TRBD1. CDR3: CASRKQGDQPQHF. The CDR3 bases are TGTGCCAGCAGAAAACAGGGGGATCAGCCCCAGCATTTT.